A single TCR beta chain is shown here with its context. What antigen it recognizes has not been identified. Base qualities are not at hand, and no much larger clone is one base apart. The library was built by means of the immunoSEQ multiplex PCR assay. For the multiplex PCR, a mixture combining 60 forward primers for TCR Vbeta segments and 13 reverse primers for TCR Jbeta segments was used. Amplification of the CDR3 region of rearranged TCR beta genes was performed with a multiplex PCR assay on genomic DNA. On the Illumina HiSeq System, the amplified TCR beta libraries were sequenced as 87-base-pair reads. On the authors' methods: In a later analysis, roughly 80 million unique TCR beta chains were counted across the approximately 640 repertoires, and some 10 million of these chains were shared by at least two donors. A nearest-neighbor algorithm error-corrected the raw reads and collapsed the reads into unique sequences, merging closely related sequences to remove PCR and sequencing errors. CDR3 sequences were aligned to IMGT reference sequences to assign V, D and J gene segments. For a sequence to be retained, a match of at least six nucleotides was required to both a V gene segment and a J gene segment. A rearrangement counted as productive if the CDR3 had no stop codons and remained in frame with V and J, and every other rearrangement counted as non-productive. Following IMGT convention, CDR3 was defined as the stretch from the second conserved V-encoded cysteine to the conserved J-encoded phenylalanine. The earlier analysis of more than 450 of the donors excluded sequences that lacked an unambiguous match to a single V gene segment. An earlier analysis of a few hundred of the donors called V segments functional above 56.7% productive rearrangements and segregating when the between-donor standard deviation exceeded 5%. To diagnose cytomegalovirus status from the catalog of TCR beta chain sequences, a statistical classification framework was built. In a later analysis, TCR nucleotide sequences were compared against IMGT/GENE-DB human TR gene sequences so that V and J genes could be assigned. A later analysis assigned CDR3 sequences and most-parsimonious VDJ recombination scenarios with the TCRdist pipeline. In a later analysis, each TCR beta chain was defined by its CDR3 amino acid sequence together with its V-gene family, and reads lacking a unique V-gene family were excluded. As a way to deal with suspected cross-contamination and a sequencing artifact, a later analysis dropped under 600 nucleotide sequences that were highly shared and had low generation probability. In a later analysis, a clonal expansion index for each public chain was calculated from normalized within-repertoire ranks of inferred template counts. In a later analysis, generation probabilities were computed using a VDJ recombination model fitted to out-of-frame rearrangements, and the results were checked against IGoR. A later analysis scored TCR-TCR, TCR-HLA and TCR-CMV co-occurrence with hypergeometric tests, applying a repertoire-size bias correction to TCR pairs. False discovery rates were estimated in a later analysis by permuting HLA or CMV assignments 20 times. In a later analysis, co-occurring TCRs were grouped using DBSCAN, and TCRdist sequence similarity was added for clustering within HLA-allele-positive subsets. For co-occurrence clustering, repertoires with fewer than 30,000 or more than 120,000 public chains were excluded, along with about five repertoires with anomalous nucleotide sharing. This is the immuneACCESS table as TCRdb keeps it, with only in-frame sequences that have V and J called. A part of the clones is gone; compared with another copy, unresolved V genes explain less than half, and the rest is unexplained. V, J and clone size reflect that table, while D and trimming were determined from the DNA. The sample data list about 260,000 clones, and 84% of these were observed just once. Together, the top ten hold approximately 2% of the sample.

The record originates from a study of cytomegalovirus exposure and HLA in healthy donors (dated by TCRdb to the late 2010s). Study-level background: According to an earlier analysis of several hundred of the donors, about 170 million T cells yielded 117 million unique TCR beta sequences and around 300 Gb of sequence data. Roughly 300 gigabases of sequencing data and approximately 93 million unique TCR sequences were included in an early release covering about 600 HLA-typed donors. The genetic ancestry cluster associated with self-reported Caucasian donors included 70% to 85% of the approximately 400 genotyped donors. The study was designed to test whether signatures of past pathogen exposure could be identified by cataloging public T cell receptors. Using immunosequencing, the study profiled T cell repertoires from 640 or so subjects and related those repertoires to cytomegalovirus serostatus. Along with the 666-subject first cohort, a separate validation cohort of 120 different subjects was used. To predict cytomegalovirus infection status, the study brought together high-throughput TCR immunosequencing, statistical association of individual TCRs with disease status, and machine learning. To study patterns of TCR occurrence, a later analysis re-analyzed previously published TCR beta repertoires from 500 to 850 donors and added high-resolution HLA genotyping. Rather than drawing on any new phenotypic data, the later analysis identified candidate immune exposures from TCR beta sequences and the way those sequences occurred across donors. An earlier analysis of several hundred of the donors applied high-throughput TCR beta sequencing to assess whether each TCR beta V gene segment acted as functional or pseudogenic. Donor age, sex, ethnicity and CMV serostatus were compiled together with the repertoire data. Genome-wide SNP genotypes for about 65% of the roughly 670 donors were used in a later genetic analysis, which treated that subset as a discovery cohort. All discovery cohort repertoires had been generated using a single sequencing platform. Class I and class II HLA loci were covered by the typing at four-digit resolution. The number of donors typed differed by locus, with 629-630 for A, B, C, DRB1 and DQB1, approximately 500 for DQA1, nearly 610 for DPA1, and over 400 for DPB1. Because of strong linkage in the cohort, five DR-DQ haplotypes were treated as single units for association and clustering. Among 300 to 450 genotyped donors of the cohort, an average of roughly 240,000 unique TCR beta nucleotide sequences were sequenced per donor, approximately 20% of them non-productive.

The cohort was made up of 650 to 700 healthy bone marrow donors. At the time of sampling, every cohort member was nominally healthy, though immune exposures that went unrecorded were likely present. The donor tested CMV seropositive, placing the donor among the roughly 300 seropositive members of the cohort. A peripheral blood sample was provided by each donor, and peripheral blood mononuclear cells were used for TCR beta sequencing. The Qiagen DNeasy Blood Extraction Kit was used to extract genomic DNA from the blood cell samples. Its CDR3 holds 16 amino acids, cysteine through phenylalanine. Of the read, only the CDR3 DNA is kept; its 48 bases are in frame from base 1. Trimming removed 3 bases from V and 6 bases from J, leaving 18 bases between the germline ends. Reading the germline V gene (reference sequence) gives CDR1 LNHDA and CDR2 SQIVND. General study outcomes and caveats: A later analysis found that TCR association rates varied across HLA loci, with DRB1 alleles showing the most associated TCRs and HLA-C alleles the fewest. Across donors, most TCR sequences were observed very rarely, whereas some public TCRs were present in many individuals. A few of the identified cytomegalovirus-associated TCR beta chains were confirmed in vitro to be specific for cytomegalovirus antigens. In a later analysis, several top co-occurrence clusters were reported to appear linked to parvovirus B19, influenza, CMV and Epstein-Barr virus. Some IMGT-functional V segments, including TRBV6-2 and TRBV6-3, could not be told apart with the 87-base-pair reads, so those segments were excluded. In both the original and validation cohorts, the classifier was reported to diagnose cytomegalovirus status with high specificity and sensitivity. Because some donors lacked HLA typing at each locus, the association tests relied only on the typed subset. According to a later analysis, most CMV-associated TCR beta chains appeared to be HLA-restricted, and the HLA associations seemed to be driven largely by CMV exposure. It was suggested by the authors that the approach could potentially be generalized to other disease states and immunological phenotypes. In a later analysis, some 17,000 TCR beta sequences were associated with specific HLA alleles at a false discovery rate of 0.05. A cluster of highly shared sequence variants was judged likely to be a technical artifact of the sequencing pipeline. An association between a missense DCLRE1C variant and V-gene and J-gene trimming of TCR beta chains was found in a later genetic analysis and replicated in an independent cohort. Linkage disequilibrium might explain the correlated functional status among segregating V segments, but an unknown experimental factor could not be excluded. The presence/absence analyses assumed that sequencing depth was roughly uniform across donors, and that assumption may not be true. Compared with equally common non-associated chains, HLA-associated TCR beta chains in a later analysis were more clonally expanded and had lower generation probabilities. In an earlier analysis of approximately 590 of the donors, most TCR beta V segments appeared in productive rearrangements about 87% or about 30% of the time, broadly matching IMGT annotations. In this cohort, only TCR beta chains were sequenced, and detectable features were limited by the absence of alpha or paired-chain data. A total of about 150 TCR beta chains were listed by the study as associated with cytomegalovirus. A further reported finding was that TCR beta sequences accurately predicted the HLA-A and HLA-B alleles for most subjects in the first cohort. The earlier analysis of a few hundred of the donors excluded approximately 15 rarely observed V segments, including chromosome 9 orphons, because counts were too low. The only immune exposure information available for the cohort was CMV serostatus. In a later genetic analysis, fewer N-insertions in productive TCRs were reported among donors in an Asian-associated ancestry cluster than the roughly 700-donor mean. Strong co-occurrence of HLA alleles, especially DR and DQ, made assigning TCR associations to individual alleles difficult.

Sequences were obtained from PBMCs. The receptor chain draws on TRBV19 and TRBJ2-1; TRBD2 could be the D gene, as 6 bases match. The sequence was collected from a woman aged 40 to 50 in good health and CMV-seropositive. At the DNA level, the sequence is TGTGCCAGTAGTATTTATCCGGGACTCAACCCCAATGAGCAGTTCTTC. This yields the protein CASSIYPGLNPNEQFF.